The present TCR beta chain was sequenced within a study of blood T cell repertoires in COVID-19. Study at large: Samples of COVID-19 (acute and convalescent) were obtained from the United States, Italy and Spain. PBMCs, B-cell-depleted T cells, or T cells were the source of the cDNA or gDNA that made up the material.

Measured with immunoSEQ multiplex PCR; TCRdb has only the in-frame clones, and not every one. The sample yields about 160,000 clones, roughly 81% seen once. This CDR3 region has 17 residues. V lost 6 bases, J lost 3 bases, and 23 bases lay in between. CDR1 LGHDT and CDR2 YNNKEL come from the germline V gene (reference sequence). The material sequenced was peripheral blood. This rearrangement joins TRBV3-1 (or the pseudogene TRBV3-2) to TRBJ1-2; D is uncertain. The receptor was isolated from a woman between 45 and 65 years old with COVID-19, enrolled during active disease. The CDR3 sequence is CASRRACPTVLYYGYTF. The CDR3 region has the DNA TGTGCCAGCAGGCGGGCCTGCCCCACGGTGTTGTACTATGGCTACACCTTC.